A selection of T cell receptor beta chains follows, all from one sample in a study of shared clonotypes between healthy human individuals. Profiled with immunoSEQ multiplex PCR; TCRdb holds only in-frame clones, not every one. The table has over 2 million clones, approximately 94% seen once. Sequenced input: naive CD8+ T cells sorted from blood. The source of these receptors is a man aged 18 to 30 in good health. Each CDR3 is given with its conserved first and last residue. Each record gives: D gene, V gene, J gene, clone size, CDR3 DNA, CDR3 protein. A D gene is named only where the DNA matches it firmly. Clone size is not always given. Where it is, it says once, few, many or a class for expanded clones.

D gene: TRBD1; V gene: TRBV2; J gene: TRBJ2-7; clone size: -; CDR3 DNA: TGTGCCGGCGGGGACAGGGGATCCTACGAGCAGTACTTC; CDR3 protein: CAGGDRGSYEQYF
D gene: -; V gene: TRBV6-1; J gene: TRBJ2-5; clone size: few; CDR3 DNA: TGTGCCAGCAGCCGAACAGGGACCCAAGAGACCCAGTACTTC; CDR3 protein: CASSRTGTQETQYF
D gene: -; V gene: TRBV7-9; J gene: TRBJ2-3; clone size: -; CDR3 DNA: TGTGCCAGCAGAGGTGGGCAGGGAGATACGCAGTATTTT; CDR3 protein: CASRGGQGDTQYF
D gene: -; V gene: TRBV27; J gene: TRBJ1-2; clone size: -; CDR3 DNA: TGTGCCAGTTCCGGGACATTCGCCTATGGCTACACCTTC; CDR3 protein: CASSGTFAYGYTF
D gene: TRBD1; V gene: TRBV27; J gene: TRBJ2-7; clone size: -; CDR3 DNA: TGTGCCAGCAGTCCAGGACAGGGAAGGCACGAGCAGTACTTC; CDR3 protein: CASSPGQGRHEQYF
D gene: -; V gene: TRBV6-6; J gene: TRBJ2-5; clone size: -; CDR3 DNA: TGTGCCAGCAGTTACCCCCGGGCCAGGGAAGAGACCCAGTACTTC; CDR3 protein: CASSYPRAREETQYF
D gene: TRBD1; V gene: TRBV6-5; J gene: TRBJ2-7; clone size: -; CDR3 DNA: TGTGCCAGCAGCTTCGGACAGGACTACGAGCAGTACTTC; CDR3 protein: CASSFGQDYEQYF
D gene: -; V gene: TRBV2; J gene: TRBJ2-5; clone size: -; CDR3 DNA: TGTGCCAGCATTTCTCCCACGACTAACGGAGAGACCCAGTACTTC; CDR3 protein: CASISPTTNGETQYF
D gene: -; V gene: TRBV2; J gene: TRBJ2-2; clone size: -; CDR3 DNA: TGTGCCAGCAGTGAAGCGCTTTACGTGAACACCGGGGAGCTGTTTTTT; CDR3 protein: CASSEALYVNTGELFF
D gene: -; V gene: TRBV5-4; J gene: TRBJ1-6; clone size: -; CDR3 DNA: TGTGCCAGCACCGAGAGGGTCCCGACAGGTTTTAGGTCACCCCTCCACTTT; CDR3 protein: CASTERVPTGFRSPLHF
D gene: -; V gene: TRBV4-1; J gene: TRBJ2-1; clone size: -; CDR3 DNA: TGCGCCAGCAGCCAAGATATTTGGGGGGTCAATGAGCAGTTCTTC; CDR3 protein: CASSQDIWGVNEQFF
D gene: -; V gene: TRBV30; J gene: TRBJ2-1; clone size: -; CDR3 DNA: TGTGCCTGGAGTGTACAACAGAGCTCCTACAATGAGCAGTTCTTC; CDR3 protein: CAWSVQQSSYNEQFF
D gene: -; V gene: TRBV10-3; J gene: TRBJ2-7; clone size: -; CDR3 DNA: TGTGCCCTGTCCCCAGAAATATCCTACGAGCAGTACTTC; CDR3 protein: CALSPEISYEQYF
D gene: TRBD2; V gene: TRBV10-1; J gene: TRBJ2-7; clone size: -; CDR3 DNA: TGCGCCAGCAGTGATTCAGATCGGGACTACCACTACGAGCAGTACTTC; CDR3 protein: CASSDSDRDYHYEQYF
D gene: -; V gene: TRBV2; J gene: TRBJ2-7; clone size: -; CDR3 DNA: TGTGCCAGCCTTACTTTCTCCTACGAGCAGTACTTC; CDR3 protein: CASLTFSYEQYF
D gene: TRBD1; V gene: TRBV11-2; J gene: TRBJ2-3; clone size: -; CDR3 DNA: TGTGCCAGCAGCAGTCCGGGACAGGGTATAGATACGCAGTATTTT; CDR3 protein: CASSSPGQGIDTQYF
D gene: -; V gene: TRBV2; J gene: TRBJ2-1; clone size: -; CDR3 DNA: TGTGCCAGCAGTGAACGGGGGGCGGGACCGGCGCCTCGACAGTTCTTC; CDR3 protein: CASSERGAGPAPRQFF
D gene: TRBD2; V gene: TRBV29-1; J gene: TRBJ2-5; clone size: -; CDR3 DNA: TGCAGCGTTGGGGGAGTCGGGACTAGCCAAGAGACCCAGTACTTC; CDR3 protein: CSVGGVGTSQETQYF
D gene: TRBD1; V gene: TRBV11-1; J gene: TRBJ1-2; clone size: -; CDR3 DNA: TGTGCCAGCAGCTACTCGACAGGGAGTCTCTATGGCTACACCTTC; CDR3 protein: CASSYSTGSLYGYTF
D gene: TRBD2; V gene: TRBV29-1; J gene: TRBJ2-1; clone size: -; CDR3 DNA: TGCAGCGTTGACTCTAGCGGGCGCTCCTACAATGAGCAGTTCTTC; CDR3 protein: CSVDSSGRSYNEQFF
D gene: -; V gene: TRBV4-1; J gene: TRBJ2-5; clone size: -; CDR3 DNA: TGCGCCAGCAGCCAGTTAGGGATGGAGACCCAGTACTTC; CDR3 protein: CASSQLGMETQYF
D gene: -; V gene: TRBV9; J gene: TRBJ1-1; clone size: once; CDR3 DNA: TGTGCCAGCAGCCCGGACGGTTTGAACACTGAAGCTTTCTTT; CDR3 protein: CASSPDGLNTEAFF
D gene: TRBD1; V gene: TRBV27; J gene: TRBJ1-5; clone size: -; CDR3 DNA: TGTGCCAGCAGTTGGGCGGGACAGGGGCCCGAGGTTCCCAATCAGCCCCAGCATTTT; CDR3 protein: CASSWAGQGPEVPNQPQHF
D gene: -; V gene: TRBV15; J gene: TRBJ1-4; clone size: -; CDR3 DNA: TGTGCCACCAGCAGAGCCCCAGGAGGTAATGAAAAACTGTTTTTT; CDR3 protein: CATSRAPGGNEKLFF
D gene: -; V gene: TRBV12-2; J gene: TRBJ1-4; clone size: -; CDR3 DNA: TGTGCAAGTCGCTTAGGGACAGGGTTTGAGGAAAAACTGTTTTTT; CDR3 protein: CASRLGTGFEEKLFF
D gene: -; V gene: TRBV6-1; J gene: TRBJ2-7; clone size: -; CDR3 DNA: TGTGCCAGCGGGGCTAACGAGCAGTACTTC; CDR3 protein: CASGANEQYF
D gene: -; V gene: TRBV11-2; J gene: TRBJ2-7; clone size: -; CDR3 DNA: TGTGCCAGCAGCTTCGAGCGAGACTACGAGCAGTACTTC; CDR3 protein: CASSFERDYEQYF